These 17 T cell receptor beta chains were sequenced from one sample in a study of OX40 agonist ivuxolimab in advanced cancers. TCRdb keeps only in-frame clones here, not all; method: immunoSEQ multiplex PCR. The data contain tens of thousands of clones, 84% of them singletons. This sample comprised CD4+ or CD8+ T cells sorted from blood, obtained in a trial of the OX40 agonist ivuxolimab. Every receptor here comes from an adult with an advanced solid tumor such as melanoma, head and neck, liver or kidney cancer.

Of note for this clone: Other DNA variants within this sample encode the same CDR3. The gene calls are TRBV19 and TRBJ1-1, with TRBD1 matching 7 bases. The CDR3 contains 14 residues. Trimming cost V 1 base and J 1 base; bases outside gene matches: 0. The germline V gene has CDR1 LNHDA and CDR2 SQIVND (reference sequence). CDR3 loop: CASSIGQGNTEAFF. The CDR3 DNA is TGTGCCAGTAGTATAGGACAGGGGAACACTGAAGCTTTCTTT.

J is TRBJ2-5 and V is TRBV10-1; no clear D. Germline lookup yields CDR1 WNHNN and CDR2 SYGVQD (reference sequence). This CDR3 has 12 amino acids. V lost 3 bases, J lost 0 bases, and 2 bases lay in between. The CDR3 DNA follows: TGCGCCAGCAGTGACCACCAAGAGACCCAGTACTTC. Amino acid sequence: CASSDHQETQYF.

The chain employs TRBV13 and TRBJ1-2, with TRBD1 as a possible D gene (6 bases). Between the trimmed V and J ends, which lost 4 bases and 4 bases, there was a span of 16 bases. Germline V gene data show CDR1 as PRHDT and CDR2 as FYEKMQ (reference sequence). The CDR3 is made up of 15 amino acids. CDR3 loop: CASSSPGHGFYGYTF. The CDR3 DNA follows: TGTGCCAGCAGCTCCCCGGGACACGGCTTCTATGGCTACACCTTC.

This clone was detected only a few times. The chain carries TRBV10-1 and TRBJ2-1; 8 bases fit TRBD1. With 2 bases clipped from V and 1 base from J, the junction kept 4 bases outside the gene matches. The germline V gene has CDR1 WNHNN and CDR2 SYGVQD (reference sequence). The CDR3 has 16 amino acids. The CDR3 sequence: CASSEKQGASYNEQFF. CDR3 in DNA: TGCGCCAGCAGTGAGAAGCAGGGGGCGTCCTACAATGAGCAGTTCTTC.

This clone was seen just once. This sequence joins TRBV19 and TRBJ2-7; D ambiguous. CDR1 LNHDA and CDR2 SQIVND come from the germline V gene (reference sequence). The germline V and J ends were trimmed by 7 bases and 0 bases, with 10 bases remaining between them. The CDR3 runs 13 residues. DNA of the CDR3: TGTGCCAGTAAAGACTCGAGCTCCTACGAGCAGTACTTC. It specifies CASKDSSSYEQYF.

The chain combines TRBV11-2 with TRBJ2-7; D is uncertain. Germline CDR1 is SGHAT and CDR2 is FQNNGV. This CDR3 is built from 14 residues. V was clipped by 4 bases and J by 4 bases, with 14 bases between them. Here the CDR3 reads CASSSRTRGYEQYF. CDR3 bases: TGTGCCAGCAGCTCCCGGACGCGAGGTTACGAGCAGTACTTC.

CDR3 sequence reads: CASAGRPGDGPEAFF. The CDR3 region has the DNA TGTGCCAGCGCCGGTCGACCCGGGGATGGCCCCGAGGCTTTCTTT. The J gene is TRBJ1-1, the V gene TRBV9, with D unclear. Trimming removed 7 bases from V and 11 bases from J, with 27 bases in between. Per the germline V gene, CDR1 is SGDLS and CDR2 is YYNGEE. This CDR3 is built from 15 residues. Full variable domain (remainder filled in from reference TRBV9 and TRBJ1-1): DSGVTQTPKHLITATGQRVTLRCSPRSGDLSVYWYQQSLDQGLQFLIQYYNGEERAKGNILERFSAQQFPDLHSELNLSSLELGDSALYFCASAGRPGDGPEAFFGQGTRLTVV.

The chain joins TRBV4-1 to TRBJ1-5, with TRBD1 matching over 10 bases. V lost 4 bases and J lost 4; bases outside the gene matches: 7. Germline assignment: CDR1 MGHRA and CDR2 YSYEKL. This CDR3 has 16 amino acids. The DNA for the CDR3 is TGCGCCAGCAGCCTTACGGGACAGGGGAAAAATCAGCCCCAGCATTTT. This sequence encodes CASSLTGQGKNQPQHF.

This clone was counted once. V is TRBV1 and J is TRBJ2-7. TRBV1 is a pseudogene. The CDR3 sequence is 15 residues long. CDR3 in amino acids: CTSSQDLWGKYEQYF. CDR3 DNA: TGCACCAGCAGCCAAGATTTGTGGGGAAAGTACGAGCAGTACTTC.

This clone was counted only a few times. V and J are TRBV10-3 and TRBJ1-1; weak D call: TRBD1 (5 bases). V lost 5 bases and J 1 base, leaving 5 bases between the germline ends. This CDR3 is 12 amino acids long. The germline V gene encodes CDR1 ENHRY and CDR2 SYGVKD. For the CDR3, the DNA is TGTGCCATCAGTACAGGGAACACTGAAGCTTTCTTT. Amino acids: CAISTGNTEAFF.

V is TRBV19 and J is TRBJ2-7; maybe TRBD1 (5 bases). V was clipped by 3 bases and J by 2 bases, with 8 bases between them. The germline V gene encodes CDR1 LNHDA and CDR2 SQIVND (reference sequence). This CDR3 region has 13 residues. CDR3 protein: CASSMGPPYEQYF. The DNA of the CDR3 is TGTGCCAGTAGTATGGGGCCCCCCTACGAGCAGTACTTC.

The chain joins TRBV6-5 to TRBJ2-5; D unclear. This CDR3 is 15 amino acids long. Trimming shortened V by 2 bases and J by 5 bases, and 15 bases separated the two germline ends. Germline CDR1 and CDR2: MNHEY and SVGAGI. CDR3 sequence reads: CASSYIRAAVETQYF. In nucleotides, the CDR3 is TGTGCCAGCAGTTACATAAGGGCAGCTGTGGAGACCCAGTACTTC.

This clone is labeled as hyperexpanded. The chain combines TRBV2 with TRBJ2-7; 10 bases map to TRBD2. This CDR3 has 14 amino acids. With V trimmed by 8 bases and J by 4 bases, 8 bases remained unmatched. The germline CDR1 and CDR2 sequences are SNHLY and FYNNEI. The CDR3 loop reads CASAERTSGYEQYF. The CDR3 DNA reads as TGTGCCAGCGCGGAGAGGACTAGCGGATACGAGCAGTACTTC.

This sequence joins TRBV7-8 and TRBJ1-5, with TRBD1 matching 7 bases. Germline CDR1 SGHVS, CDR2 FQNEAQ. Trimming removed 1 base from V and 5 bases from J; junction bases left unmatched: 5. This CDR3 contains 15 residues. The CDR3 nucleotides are TGTGCCAGCAGCTTAGGGGACAGTACTGATCAGCCCCAGCATTTT. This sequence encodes CASSLGDSTDQPQHF. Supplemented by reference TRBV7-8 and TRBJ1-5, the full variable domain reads GAGVSQSPRYKVAKRGQDVALRCDPISGHVSLFWYQQALGQGPEFLTYFQNEAQLDKSGLPSDRFFAERPEGSVSTLKIQRTQQEDSAVYLCASSLGDSTDQPQHFGDGTRLSIL.

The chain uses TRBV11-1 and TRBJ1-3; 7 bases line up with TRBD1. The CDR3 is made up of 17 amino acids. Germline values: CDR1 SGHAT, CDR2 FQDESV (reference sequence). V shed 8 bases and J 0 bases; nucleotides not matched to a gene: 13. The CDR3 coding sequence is TGTGCCAGCGCCCCAGGGGGACACCTCGGCTCTGGAAACACCATATATTTT. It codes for CASAPGGHLGSGNTIYF. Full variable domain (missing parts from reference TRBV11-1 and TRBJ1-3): EAEVAQSPRYKITEKSQAVAFWCDPISGHATLYWYRQILGQGPELLVQFQDESVVDDSQLPKDRFSAERLKGVDSTLKIQPAELGDSAMYLCASAPGGHLGSGNTIYFGEGSWLTVV.

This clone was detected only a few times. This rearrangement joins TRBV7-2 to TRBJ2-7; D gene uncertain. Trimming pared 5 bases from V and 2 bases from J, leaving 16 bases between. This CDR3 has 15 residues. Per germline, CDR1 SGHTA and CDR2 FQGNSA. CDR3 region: CASSPTPMQAYEQYF. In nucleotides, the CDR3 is TGTGCCAGCAGCCCTACACCCATGCAAGCCTACGAGCAGTACTTC.

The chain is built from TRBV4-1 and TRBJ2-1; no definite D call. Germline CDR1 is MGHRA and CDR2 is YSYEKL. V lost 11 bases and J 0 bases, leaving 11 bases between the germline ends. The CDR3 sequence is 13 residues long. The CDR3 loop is CASSVGSYNEQFF. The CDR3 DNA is TGCGCCTCTTCGGTAGGCTCCTACAATGAGCAGTTCTTC.